The 22 T cell receptor beta chains presented below share a single source sample, sequenced in a study of technical replicates of blood from a handful of donors. TCRdb's table, derived via immunoSEQ multiplex PCR, lists solely in-frame clones and lacks some. The table has about 83,000 clones, about 94% seen once. The specimen sequenced was T cells isolated from PBMCs. The receptors derive from a human donor in good health.

The genes are TRBV7-3 and TRBJ1-1, with 9 bases that match TRBD1. CDR3 length equals 14 residues. CDR1 and CDR2 from the germline V gene are SGHTA and FQGTGA. J lost 1 base, V lost 5 bases, and 2 bases had no gene match. This CDR3 reads CASSLGQGNTEAFF. The CDR3 DNA reads as TGTGCCAGCAGCCTGGGACAGGGGAACACTGAAGCTTTCTTT.

The chain recombines TRBV5-1 with TRBJ1-1, with 10 bases fitting TRBD1. Per germline, CDR1 SGHRS and CDR2 YFSETQ. This CDR3 has 14 amino acids. The trim removed 3 bases at V and 6 bases at J, leaving 5 bases unmatched. The CDR3 nucleotides read TGCGCCAGCAGCTCGCGACAGGGGGCCGCTGAAGCTTTCTTT. It codes for CASSSRQGAAEAFF.

The V and J genes are TRBV18 and TRBJ1-1, with TRBD1 identical over 10 bases. The V segment lost 6 bases and the J segment 5 bases; nucleotides outside the gene matches: 6. The length of the CDR3 is 14 residues. Germline CDR1 reads KGHSH; CDR2 reads LQKENI. This chain's CDR3 is CASSPGTGETEAFF. The CDR3 nucleotides are TGTGCCAGCTCCCCCGGGACAGGGGAAACTGAAGCTTTCTTT.

This clone appeared a single time. The chain couples TRBV5-4 to TRBJ2-7, with D uncertain. The germline V gene encodes CDR1 SGHNT and CDR2 YYREEE (reference sequence). The V end was cut by 2 bases, the J end by 0 bases, with 6 bases between. The CDR3 has 13 amino acids. The CDR3 spells CASSFTDSYEQYF. The CDR3 region has the DNA TGTGCCAGCAGCTTTACAGACTCCTACGAGCAGTACTTC.

The gene calls are TRBV5-4 and TRBJ2-1, with 10 bases matching TRBD2. Losses at the gene ends were 1 base for V and 5 bases for J; bases not matched to a gene: 0. In germline, CDR1 is SGHNT, CDR2 YYREEE (reference sequence). This CDR3 comprises 14 residues. This CDR3 is CASSLTSGNNEQFF. The CDR3 nucleotides read TGTGCCAGCAGCTTGACTAGCGGGAACAATGAGCAGTTCTTC.

Turning to this clone: Other DNA sequences in the sample encode the same CDR3. J is TRBJ1-1 and V is TRBV5-1, with D perhaps matching TRBD1 (5 bases). Per the germline V gene, CDR1 is SGHRS and CDR2 is YFSETQ. CDR3 length: 12 residues. The V end lost 5 bases, the J end lost 3 bases, and 8 bases lay between the germline ends. CDR3: CASSGGDTEAFF. CDR3 nucleotides: TGCGCCAGCAGTGGGGGGGACACTGAAGCTTTCTTT.

This rearrangement joins TRBV10-2 to TRBJ2-2, with D possibly matching TRBD2 (5 bases). The germline V and J ends were trimmed by 0 bases and 6 bases, with 11 bases remaining between them. Germline V CDR1 and CDR2: WSHSY, SAAADI. This CDR3 comprises 15 residues. This CDR3 is CASSESRGSAGELFF. CDR3 nucleotides: TGCGCCAGCAGTGAGTCGAGAGGGTCGGCCGGGGAGCTGTTTTTT.

The V call is TRBV27, the J call TRBJ2-2, with TRBD1 as a possible D gene (6 bases). The CDR3 runs 15 residues. Germline V gene data show CDR1 as MNHEY and CDR2 as SMNVEV (reference sequence). Trimming removed 7 bases at V and 1 base at J, with 13 bases between. CDR3 nucleotides: TGTGCCAGCACCCGGACAGTAAAGAACACCGGGGAGCTGTTTTTT. Protein product: CASTRTVKNTGELFF.

V is TRBV4-1 and J is TRBJ2-1; 8 bases agree with TRBD2. Losses at the gene ends were 4 bases for V and 8 bases for J; bases not matched to a gene: 7. Germline V gene data show CDR1 as MGHRA and CDR2 as YSYEKL. The CDR3 covers 14 residues. Here the CDR3 reads CASSREREIDEQFF. Written as DNA, the CDR3 is TGCGCCAGCAGCCGGGAGCGGGAGATCGATGAGCAGTTCTTC.

V usage is TRBV11-2 and J usage is TRBJ1-6, with 7 bases identical to TRBD1. Germline CDR1 is SGHAT and CDR2 is FQNNGV. CDR3 length: 17 residues. Germline trimming cut 7 bases from V and 1 base from J; bases unmatched to any gene: 10. CDR3 DNA sequence: TGTGCCAGCAACGTAGACAGGGCAGGGTCCTATAATTCACCCCTCCACTTT. Its protein is CASNVDRAGSYNSPLHF.

In nucleotides, the CDR3 is TGCGCCAGCAGCCAATTTATTGGGGGGGCCCAGAGCCAGCCCCAGCATTTT. Amino acid sequence: CASSQFIGGAQSQPQHF. This rearrangement joins TRBV4-1 to TRBJ1-5; a weak D match, TRBD1 (6 bases). CDR1 is MGHRA and CDR2 is YSYEKL in the germline V gene. CDR3 length equals 17 residues. Trimming shortened V by 2 bases and J by 7 bases, and 21 bases separated the two germline ends.

The rearrangement links TRBV19 to TRBJ1-5, with 8 positions matching TRBD1. Germline CDR1 is LNHDA and CDR2 is SQIVND (reference sequence). V shed 8 bases and J 7 bases; nucleotides not matched to a gene: 10. CDR3 length equals 14 residues. The CDR3 spells CASGIQGVRQPQHF. As DNA, the CDR3 is TGTGCCAGTGGAATACAGGGGGTGCGGCAGCCCCAGCATTTT.

The chain couples TRBV10-1 to TRBJ1-6, with D unresolved. CDR1 is WNHNN and CDR2 is SYGVQD in the germline V gene (reference sequence). The CDR3 has 15 amino acids. The V end was cut by 5 bases, the J end by 0 bases, with 8 bases between. The CDR3 here is CASSLESSYNSPLHF. Here the CDR3 DNA reads TGCGCCAGCAGTTTAGAGAGCTCCTATAATTCACCCCTCCACTTT.

This sequence joins TRBV6-5 and TRBJ2-7; 9 nucleotides line up with TRBD1. The junction had 7 bases not matched to a gene; V was cut back by 0 bases and J by 4 bases. The length of the CDR3 is 16 residues. The germline gives CDR1 MNHEY, CDR2 SVGAGI. CDR3 residues: CASSYSPGQGNYEQYF. The CDR3 DNA sequence: TGTGCCAGCAGTTACTCTCCGGGACAGGGAAATTACGAGCAGTACTTC.

The rearrangement joins TRBV2 to TRBJ1-6; possibly TRBD1 for D (6 bases). The CDR3 is 13 residues long. The V end lost 7 bases, the J end lost 7 bases, and 11 bases lay between the germline ends. CDR1 is SNHLY, CDR2 FYNNEI, per germline. The DNA for the CDR3 is TGTGCCAGCATGATGACAGGCAATTCACCCCTCCACTTT. It yields the protein CASMMTGNSPLHF.

This clone occurred once. J is TRBJ2-3 and V is TRBV6-6; 9 nucleotides agree with TRBD2. V was pared by 5 bases and J by 1 base, with 4 bases of the junction left unmatched. Germline loops: CDR1 MNHNY, CDR2 SVGAGI (reference sequence). CDR3 size: 15 residues. CDR3 nucleotides: TGTGCCAGCAGTCGACCTAGCGGGGGCACAGATACGCAGTATTTT. This codes for CASSRPSGGTDTQYF.

The chain employs TRBV5-1 and TRBJ1-1; the match to TRBD1 covers 7 bases. The V gene end was trimmed by 6 bases and the J gene end by 6 bases; junction bases not matched to a gene: 11. Germline-derived CDR1 and CDR2 are SGHRS and YFSETQ. The CDR3 totals 14 residues. The CDR3 here is CASNTDRDWSEAFF. The CDR3 coding sequence is TGCGCCAGCAACACAGACAGGGATTGGTCTGAAGCTTTCTTT.

The rearrangement uses TRBV7-6 and TRBJ2-1, with TRBD1 identical over 8 bases. The V and J ends lost 5 bases and 5 bases, in that order; junction bases with no gene match: 23. Germline V gene sequence: CDR1 SGHVS, CDR2 FNYEAQ. The CDR3 totals 20 residues. The CDR3 DNA follows: TGTGCCAGCAGCCGAACCTCAGGATTCTACAGGGGGTCTCTGGACAATGAGCAGTTCTTC. Protein product: CASSRTSGFYRGSLDNEQFF. Supplemented by reference TRBV7-6 and TRBJ2-1, the full variable domain reads GAGVSQSPRYKVTKRGQDVALRCDPISGHVSLYWYRQALGQGPEFLTYFNYEAQQDKSGLPNDRFSAERPEGSISTLTIQRTEQRDSAMYRCASSRTSGFYRGSLDNEQFFGPGTRLTVL.

The rearrangement uses TRBV6-1 and TRBJ2-1, with D possibly being TRBD1 (6 bases). The V and J ends lost 4 bases and 7 bases respectively, with 11 bases between them. The CDR3 is made up of 13 amino acids. Germline V gene lookup returns CDR1 MNHNS and CDR2 SASEGT. CDR3 sequence: CASSGLQGNEQFF. CDR3 DNA: TGTGCCAGCAGTGGTTTACAGGGAAATGAGCAGTTCTTC.

The chain couples TRBV5-1 to TRBJ2-3; D is ambiguous. The germline CDR1 and CDR2 sequences are SGHRS and YFSETQ. Trimming cost V 4 bases and J 1 base, with 19 bases left between them. The CDR3 loop spans 17 amino acids. CDR3 coding DNA: TGCGCCAGCAGCCTGTCGTCGGTGAAGCGAGGCACAGATACGCAGTATTTT. It codes for CASSLSSVKRGTDTQYF.

This clone was picked up one time. V usage is TRBV4-1 and J usage is TRBJ1-1, with D unclear. Germline-derived CDR1 and CDR2 are MGHRA and YSYEKL. The CDR3 length is 14 residues. The V end was cut by 4 bases, the J end by 4 bases, with 13 bases between. CDR3 in DNA: TGCGCCAGCAGCCCAAGGACGGGAGCCACTGAAGCTTTCTTT. Translation: CASSPRTGATEAFF.

The CDR3 sequence is CASSPRGDYNEQFF. In DNA, the CDR3 is TGCGCCAGCAGCCCGCGGGGGGACTACAATGAGCAGTTCTTC. The chain combines TRBV4-1 with TRBJ2-1, with 8 bases fitting TRBD2. The CDR3 covers 14 residues. CDR1 and CDR2 (germline): MGHRA, YSYEKL. Trimming removed 4 bases from V and 3 bases from J; junction bases left unmatched: 2.